Below are 13 T cell receptor beta chains sequenced from a single sample in a study of post-analysis software for immune sequencing data. Overall study results and limits: The five TRBV segments detected at higher frequency in patients than in controls included TRBV5-6, TRBV5-1 and TRBV20-1.

These receptors' targets are unknown. The TCR beta cDNA libraries contained unique molecular identifiers. MiXCR, applied by TCRdb to the PCR reads, yields one record per CDR3 protein. The sample has about half a million distinct CDR3 sequences; around 34% are singletons. The sample was blood. All receptors come from a girl younger than 18 with multiple sclerosis.

The J gene is TRBJ2-7, the V gene TRBV20-1, with TRBD1 matching 9 bases. V lost 2 bases and J lost 5; bases outside the gene matches: 10. Germline V gene data show CDR1 as DFQATT and CDR2 as SNEGSKA (reference sequence). This CDR3 spans 15 amino acids. CDR3 sequence (DNA): TGCAGTGCTAGATACCTCAGGGGACAGGGCCACGAGCAGTACTTC. Translated, it gives CSARYLRGQGHEQYF.

The V and J genes are TRBV29-1 and TRBJ2-7, with 11 bases aligning to TRBD1. CDR3 length equals 16 residues. The trim removed 4 bases at V and 5 bases at J, leaving 13 bases unmatched. The germline V gene encodes CDR1 SQVTM and CDR2 ANQGSEA. This CDR3 is CSVGEKGDRGWHEQYF. In DNA, the CDR3 is TGCAGCGTTGGAGAAAAAGGGGACAGGGGGTGGCACGAGCAGTACTTC.

The chain links TRBV6-5 to TRBJ1-2; D may be TRBD1 (5 bases). Germline-derived CDR1 and CDR2 are MNHEY and SVGAGI. The CDR3 totals 14 residues. Deletions cut 6 bases from V and 3 bases from J, with 14 bases between. The DNA for the CDR3 is TGTGCCAGCAGGCTCGGGGCCTCGGACTATGGCTACACCTTC. Its translation is CASRLGASDYGYTF.

This clonotype showed up just a few times. The V and J genes are TRBV2 and TRBJ2-7, with TRBD1 matching over 10 bases. The V gene end was trimmed by 5 bases and the J gene end by 6 bases; junction bases not matched to a gene: 10. This CDR3 spans 15 amino acids. Germline V gives CDR1 SNHLY, CDR2 FYNNEI. CDR3 in amino acids: CASSYTGTGVAEQYF. The CDR3 DNA reads as TGTGCCAGCAGTTATACCGGGACAGGGGTTGCCGAGCAGTACTTC.

This clonotype came up a few times. The rearrangement uses TRBV6-5 and TRBJ2-7; TRBD1 is a possible D gene (6 bases). The CDR3 is 14 residues long. V lost 2 bases to trimming and J lost 2 bases, with 10 bases between them. Germline lookup yields CDR1 MNHEY and CDR2 SVGAGI. Here the CDR3 reads CASSYARTAYEQYF. In nucleotides, the CDR3 is TGTGCCAGCAGTTACGCTCGGACAGCCTACGAGCAGTACTTC.

On this clonotype itself: Just one base apart from a much larger clone, this may be a read error. V and J are TRBV28 and TRBJ2-3, with D uncertain. The germline V gene encodes CDR1 MDHEN and CDR2 SYDVKM. CDR3 size: 12 residues. Here the CDR3 DNA reads TGTGCCATCAGTTCCCTCACAGATACGCAGTATTTT. It specifies CAISSLTDTQYF.

The J gene is TRBJ2-1, the V gene TRBV5-8, with 7 nucleotides matching TRBD2. V lost 6 bases, J lost 8 bases, and 17 bases stayed unmatched. Germline V gives CDR1 SGHTS, CDR2 YDEGEE. The CDR3 loop spans 16 amino acids. The CDR3 loop reads CASIPSTGAGSDEQFF. The CDR3 DNA sequence: TGTGCCAGCATCCCCTCCACGGGAGCGGGGTCCGATGAGCAGTTCTTC.

This clonotype was detected a few times. V usage is TRBV20-1 and J usage is TRBJ1-1; 10 bases map to TRBD1. The CDR3 is 16 amino acids. CDR1 and CDR2 (germline): DFQATT, SNEGSKA (reference sequence). V lost 1 base, J lost 1 base, and 6 bases stayed unmatched. CDR3 nucleotides: TGCAGTGCTAGAGCGGGGGACAGGGGATGGAACACTGAAGCTTTCTTT. Translation gives CSARAGDRGWNTEAFF.

CDR3 sequence (DNA): TGTGCCAGCAGTTTACAGCGCAGGAGGAGCACAGATACGCAGTATTTT. Translated: CASSLQRRRSTDTQYF. The J gene is TRBJ2-3, the V gene TRBV28; D is perhaps TRBD2 (5 bases). This CDR3 has 16 residues. V shed 2 bases and J shed 0 bases, with 12 bases lying between them. Germline assignment: CDR1 MDHEN and CDR2 SYDVKM.

This clonotype was picked up a small number of times. V usage is TRBV12-3 or TRBV12-4 and J usage is TRBJ2-1; the D gene is possibly TRBD2 (7 bases). The CDR3 has 13 amino acids. V lost 3 bases and J 14 bases, leaving 17 bases between the germline ends. The CDR3 DNA is TGTGCCAGCAGTTTTAGGGGGGGGGCCAGTAAGTTCTTC. Protein: CASSFRGGASKFF.

V gene TRBV11-2 combines with J gene TRBJ2-1; 10 nucleotides line up with TRBD2. With V trimmed by 5 bases and J by 5 bases, 15 bases remained unmatched. The CDR3 is 18 residues long. In germline, CDR1 is SGHAT, CDR2 FQNNGV. Written as DNA, the CDR3 is TGTGCCAGCAGCACTGGCGGTTTGAGCGGGGGGGCCAACAATGAGCAGTTCTTC. It is translated as CASSTGGLSGGANNEQFF.

This sequence joins TRBV4-2 and TRBJ2-7, with 7 positions matching TRBD1. This CDR3 comprises 14 residues. Germline values: CDR1 LGHNA, CDR2 YNFKEQ. The trim removed 2 bases at V and 2 bases at J, leaving 3 bases unmatched. DNA for the CDR3: TGTGCCAGCAGCCAATCCGGGACAGCCTACGAGCAGTACTTC. This translates into CASSQSGTAYEQYF.

This chain uses TRBV5-1 with TRBJ2-5; TRBD2 matches 10 bases. The DNA end lines up better with TRBJ2-1; the J call may be wrong. This CDR3 has 14 residues. The germline V gene encodes CDR1 SGHRS and CDR2 YFSETQ. The CDR3: CASSTSGDQETQFF. The CDR3 nucleotides read TGCGCCAGCAGCACTAGCGGGGACCAAGAGACCCAGTTCTTC.